The T cell receptor (beta chain) described here comes from a study of blood T cell repertoires in COVID-19. On the study more broadly: Acute-phase and convalescent COVID-19 samples originated in the United States, Italy and Spain. T cells, B-cell-depleted T cells, or PBMCs provided the cDNA or gDNA that served as material.

The germline gives CDR1 LGHNA, CDR2 YNFKEQ. There are 18 residues in the CDR3. V dropped 0 bases and J dropped 5; count of bases not matched to a gene: 11. The table lists this clone with a few counts. Only in-frame clones appear in the TCRdb table, and some are missing; sequencing was by immunoSEQ multiplex PCR. The sample lists 450,000 or so clones, approximately 90% occurring once. The V call is TRBV4-2, the J call TRBJ2-3, with TRBD2 matching over 10 bases. The sample was peripheral blood. The TCR was taken from a man younger than 35 with COVID-19, enrolled during active disease. CDR3 in DNA: TGTGCCAGCAGCCAAGAGGGTCCCCTAGCGGGAGTTCAAGATACGCAGTATTTT. Its protein is CASSQEGPLAGVQDTQYF.